This TCR beta chain originates from a study of blood T cells in healthy people across ages. A second about 7 to 12 cycle PCR used barcoded and J-beta primers. TCRdb ran MiXCR on the 5' RACE reads and lists one entry per CDR3 protein. Here the sample spans about 1,500,000 distinct CDR3 sequences, roughly 27% being singletons. This clonotype showed up many times. Donors ranged from 6 to 90 years old and were healthy Caucasians in Russia. The CDR3 runs to 15 residues. Germline trimming cut 4 bases from V and 5 bases from J; bases unmatched to any gene: 8. Germline CDR1 reads SGDLS; CDR2 reads YYNGEE. V is TRBV9 and J is TRBJ2-7; 11 nucleotides align to TRBD2. The sequencing sample was made of blood. The TCR was taken from a young woman in good health. The chain's CDR3 is CASSPTSGRRNEQYF. DNA of the CDR3: TGTGCCAGCAGCCCTACTAGCGGGAGACGGAACGAGCAGTACTTC.